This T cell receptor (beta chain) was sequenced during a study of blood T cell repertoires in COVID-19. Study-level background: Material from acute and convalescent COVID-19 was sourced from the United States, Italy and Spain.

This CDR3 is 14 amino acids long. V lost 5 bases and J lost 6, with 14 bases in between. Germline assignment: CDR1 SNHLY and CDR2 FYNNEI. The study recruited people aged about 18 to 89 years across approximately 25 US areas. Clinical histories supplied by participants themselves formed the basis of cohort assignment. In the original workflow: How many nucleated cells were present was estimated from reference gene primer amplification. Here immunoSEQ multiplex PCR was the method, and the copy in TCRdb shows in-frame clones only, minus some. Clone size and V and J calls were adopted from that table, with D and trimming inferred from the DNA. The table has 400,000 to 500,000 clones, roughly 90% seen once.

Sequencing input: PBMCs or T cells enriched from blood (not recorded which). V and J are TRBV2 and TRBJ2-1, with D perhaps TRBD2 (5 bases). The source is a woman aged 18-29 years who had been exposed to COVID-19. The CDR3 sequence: CASSSSGRLNEQFF. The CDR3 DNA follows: TGTGCCAGCAGTAGCAGCGGTCGCCTCAATGAGCAGTTCTTC.